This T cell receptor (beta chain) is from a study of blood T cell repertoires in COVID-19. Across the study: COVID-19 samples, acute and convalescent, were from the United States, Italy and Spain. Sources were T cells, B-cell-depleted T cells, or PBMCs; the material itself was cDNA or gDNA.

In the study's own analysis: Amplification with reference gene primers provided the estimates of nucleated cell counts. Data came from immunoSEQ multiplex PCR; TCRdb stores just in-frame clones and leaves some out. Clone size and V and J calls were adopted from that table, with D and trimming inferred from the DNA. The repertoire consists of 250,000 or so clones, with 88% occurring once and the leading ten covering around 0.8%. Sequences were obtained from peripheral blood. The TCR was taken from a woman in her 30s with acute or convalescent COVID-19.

The CDR3 DNA reads as TGCGCCAGCAGCCCGTTTTTTGTAGTTCATGAGCAGTTCTTC. This gives the protein CASSPFFVVHEQFF. The chain carries TRBV4-1 and TRBJ2-1; D remains unclear. The CDR3 has 14 residues. Germline values: CDR1 MGHRA, CDR2 YSYEKL. The V end lost 4 bases, the J end lost 8 bases, and 15 bases lay between the germline ends.